This TCR beta chain was obtained from a study of PD-L1 blockade in urothelial cancer. The germline gives CDR1 SNHLY, CDR2 FYNNEI. This CDR3 is 13 amino acids long. Trimming cost V 5 bases and J 4 bases; bases outside gene matches: 3. Time point defined: pretreatment peripheral blood. The templates were synthetic TCR analogs, and they were spiked into each PCR. TCRdb keeps only in-frame clones here, not all; method: immunoSEQ multiplex PCR. The sample consists of over 65,000 clones, about nine tenths of them appearing once. The sample in question was PBMCs, obtained around atezolizumab (anti-PD-L1) treatment. The V call is TRBV2, the J call TRBJ2-7; 9 bases are shared with TRBD1. The origin of this receptor is a man between 65 and 85 years old with urothelial cancer. CDR3 in DNA: TGTGCCAGCAGTTGGACAGGGGATTACGAGCAGTACTTC. This codes for CASSWTGDYEQYF.